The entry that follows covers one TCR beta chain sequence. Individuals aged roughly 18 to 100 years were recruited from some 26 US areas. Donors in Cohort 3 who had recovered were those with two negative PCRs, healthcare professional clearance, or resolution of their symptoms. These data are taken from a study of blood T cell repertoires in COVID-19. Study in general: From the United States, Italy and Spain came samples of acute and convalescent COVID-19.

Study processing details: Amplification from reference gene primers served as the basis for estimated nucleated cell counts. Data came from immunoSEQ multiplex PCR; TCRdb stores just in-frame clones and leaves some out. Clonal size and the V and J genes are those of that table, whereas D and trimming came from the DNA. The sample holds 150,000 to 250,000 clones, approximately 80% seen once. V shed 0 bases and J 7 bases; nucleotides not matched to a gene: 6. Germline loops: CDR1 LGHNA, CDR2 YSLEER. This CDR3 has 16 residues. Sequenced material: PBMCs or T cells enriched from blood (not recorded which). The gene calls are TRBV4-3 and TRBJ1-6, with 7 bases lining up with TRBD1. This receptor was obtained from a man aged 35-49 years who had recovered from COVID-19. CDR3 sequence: CASSQELTGRNSPLHF. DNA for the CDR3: TGCGCCAGCAGCCAAGAATTGACAGGGAGGAATTCACCCCTCCACTTT.